This T cell receptor beta chain comes out of a study of shared clonotypes between healthy human individuals (dated by TCRdb to the early 2020s). In terms of the full investigation: The cohort comprised two women and three men aged 18 to 49 years. Per donor, three plates each were used for CD4 naive and CD4 memory, two for CD8 naive, and one for CD8 memory. The study deeply sequenced blood TCR repertoires of several healthy adults to estimate repertoire size and the extent of clonotype sharing between individuals. To increase sequencing depth and limit assay-specific biases, different laboratories used diverse techniques to prepare libraries and sequence TCR repertoires. Each donor's leukapheresis produced roughly between roughly 0.85 and 10 billion PBMCs.

CD8 naive samples consisted of CD45RO-negative cells that were positively selected for CCR7, yielding a CD45RA+CCR7+ population without TemRA cells. Healthy HIV-negative adults with no recently reported acute infections or vaccinations were included as donors. Every donor was a Caucasian adult residing in Nashville, Tennessee, USA. After blood collection by leukapheresis, PBMCs were isolated using Ficoll-Histopaque density gradient centrifugation and then cryopreserved in the vapor phase of liquid nitrogen. Purity and quantity of every magnetically sorted T cell population were checked by analytical flow cytometry. From each sorted fraction, genomic DNA was isolated and quantified by UV absorbance on a Nanodrop 2000c. CDR1 and CDR2 (SGHRS, YFSETQ) derive from the germline V gene. Germline trimming: 2 bases from V, 2 bases from J; junction bases outside gene matches: 0. The CDR3 numbers 15 residues from cysteine through phenylalanine. CDR3 DNA only is kept here, 45 bases in frame from base 1.

Using the deep immunoSEQ assay, multiplex PCR amplified TCR CDR3 regions from genomic DNA. Extracted genomic DNA from each cell subset was distributed evenly across all wells of several immunoSEQ 96-well plates, and each plate was treated as a replicate. For sorted subsets, each replicate PCR was loaded with about 0.2 ug genomic DNA, equivalent to roughly 30,000 T cell genomes. Purified libraries were measured with a Qubit 3.0 fluorometer, size-checked on a Bioanalyzer 2100, and measured again with the KAPA Library Quantification kit. Every immunoSEQ 96-well plate was sequenced on a dedicated single-read 150-cycle Illumina NextSeq 550 flow cell. Processing in the source paper ran as follows. The immunoSEQ output contained only junctional sequences without quality scores, so filtering could not match that applied to full-length reads. Sequences were annotated with PyIR, a Python wrapper for IgBLAST v1.9, using IMGT germline references to assign V/J genes and CDR3. Reads were removed for weak V/J assignments (E-value above 1e-6), missing CDR3, stop codons, out-of-frame junctions, or ambiguous translated residues. V3J clonotypes were defined by identical inferred V gene, J gene, and CDR3 amino acid sequence. Percentage overlap between repertoires was calculated by dividing the number of shared unique clonotypes by the size of the smaller repertoire. Richness of each repertoire was evaluated using RTK rarefaction, the Chao1 estimator, and Recon v2.1 estimates of unobserved clonotypes. OLGA was used to compute generation probabilities for all TCRbeta clonotypes that the gDNA method yielded from a handful of donors. TCRdb took this table from immuneACCESS and kept in-frame rearrangements with V and J called. Such tables lack part of the clones; where checked against another copy, unresolved V genes explain under half of the gap, and the rest is unexplained. V and J calls and clone size are copied from that table; D and trimming were computed from the DNA. The table for this sample lists roughly 1,800,000 clones; about 95% of them were counted only once. Together, the top ten hold around 1% of the sample.

Paper-wide results and their limitations: Sampling was restricted to blood, and TCR repertoires in tissue are likely to differ from TCR repertoires in blood. Based on pairwise subsampling, the degree of clonotype sharing among donors was expected to be affected by sequencing depth. Estimated clonotype richness was generally larger for naive than for memory subsets. Higher generation probabilities were observed for clonotypes shared by all four sorted-subset donors than for non-shared clonotypes. Because the study included only a small number of donors, the genetic and exposure-history diversity represented was limited. Incomplete sequencing was indicated by rarefaction of sorted-subset datasets, despite the large sequencing depth. Sharing across a few donors was observed for approximately 5% of naive CD4, less than 4% of naive CD8, 2.3% of memory CD4, and roughly 0.4% of memory CD8 clonotypes.

Comments on this clone: Its antigen is not yet known. The input lacks base qualities; no much larger clone sits a single base away.

This TCR derives from a man in his late teens or twenties in good health. Specimen: naive CD8+ T cells sorted from blood. What this sample's cell subset or site label stands for: CD45RA+CCR7+. The rearranged segments are TRBV5-1 and TRBJ2-6, and TRBD1 matches 8 of the central bases. Here is the DNA: TGCGCCAGCAGCTTACAGGGGGCTGGGGCCAACGTCCTGACTTTC. Translated, this is CASSLQGAGANVLTF. Outside the CDR3, residues come from the reference TRBV5-1 and TRBJ2-6 proteins, so the full variable domain is: KAGVTQTPRYLIKTRGQQVTLSCSPISGHRSVSWYQQTPGQGLQFLFEYFSETQRNKGNFPGRFSGRQFSNSRSEMNVSTLELGDSALYLCASSLQGAGANVLTFGAGSRLTVL.